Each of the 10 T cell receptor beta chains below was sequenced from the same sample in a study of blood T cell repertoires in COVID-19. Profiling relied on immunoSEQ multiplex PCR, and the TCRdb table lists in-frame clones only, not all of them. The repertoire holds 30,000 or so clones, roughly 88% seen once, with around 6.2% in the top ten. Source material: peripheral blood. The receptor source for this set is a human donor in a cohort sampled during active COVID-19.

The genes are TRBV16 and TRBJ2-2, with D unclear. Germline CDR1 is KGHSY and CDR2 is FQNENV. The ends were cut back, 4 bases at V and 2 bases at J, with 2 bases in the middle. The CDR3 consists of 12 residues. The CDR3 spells CASSPNTGELFF. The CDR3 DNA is TGTGCCAGCAGCCCTAACACCGGGGAGCTGTTTTTT.

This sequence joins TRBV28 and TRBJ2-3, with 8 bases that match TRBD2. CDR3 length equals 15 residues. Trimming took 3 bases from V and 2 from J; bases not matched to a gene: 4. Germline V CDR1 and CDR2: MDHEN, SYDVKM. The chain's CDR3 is CASSFSGGSTDTQYF. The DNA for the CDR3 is TGTGCCAGCAGTTTCAGCGGGGGATCCACAGATACGCAGTATTTT.

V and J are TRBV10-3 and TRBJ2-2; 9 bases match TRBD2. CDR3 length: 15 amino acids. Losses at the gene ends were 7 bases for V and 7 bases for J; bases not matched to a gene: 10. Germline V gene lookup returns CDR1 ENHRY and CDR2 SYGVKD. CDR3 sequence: CAINPAGGGGGELFF. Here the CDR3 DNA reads TGTGCCATCAATCCCGCGGGGGGGGGCGGCGGGGAGCTGTTTTTT.

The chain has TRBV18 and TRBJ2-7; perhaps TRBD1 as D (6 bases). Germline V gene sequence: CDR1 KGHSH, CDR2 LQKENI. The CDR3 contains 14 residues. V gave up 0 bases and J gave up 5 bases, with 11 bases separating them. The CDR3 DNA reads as TGTGCCAGCTCACCACCACTGGGGGCCAACGAGCAGTACTTC. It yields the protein CASSPPLGANEQYF.

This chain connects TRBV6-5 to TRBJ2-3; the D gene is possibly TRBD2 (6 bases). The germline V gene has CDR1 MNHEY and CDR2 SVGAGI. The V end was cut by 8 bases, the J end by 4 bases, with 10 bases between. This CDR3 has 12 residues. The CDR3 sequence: CASLDYSDTQYF. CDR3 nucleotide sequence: TGTGCCAGCTTGGACTATTCAGATACGCAGTATTTT.

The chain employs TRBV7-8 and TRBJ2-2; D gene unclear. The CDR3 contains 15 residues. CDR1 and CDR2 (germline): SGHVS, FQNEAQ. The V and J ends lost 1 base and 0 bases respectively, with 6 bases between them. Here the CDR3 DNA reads TGTGCCAGCAGCTTAGTGTCAGCGAACACCGGGGAGCTGTTTTTT. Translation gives CASSLVSANTGELFF.

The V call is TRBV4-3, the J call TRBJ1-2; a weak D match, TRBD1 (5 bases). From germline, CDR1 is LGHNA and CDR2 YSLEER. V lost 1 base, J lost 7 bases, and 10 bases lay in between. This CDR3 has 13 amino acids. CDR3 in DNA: TGCGCCAGCAGCCAAGCCCCAGGGTGTGGCTACACCTTC. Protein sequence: CASSQAPGCGYTF.

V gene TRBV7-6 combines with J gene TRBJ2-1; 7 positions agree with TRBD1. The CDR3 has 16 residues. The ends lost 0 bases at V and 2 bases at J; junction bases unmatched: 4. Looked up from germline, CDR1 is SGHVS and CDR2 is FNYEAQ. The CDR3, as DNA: TGTGCCAGCAGCTTAGCCACAGGGGTGGCCTACAATGAGCAGTTCTTC. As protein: CASSLATGVAYNEQFF.

Written as DNA, the CDR3 is TGTGCCAGCAGCACGGGGAGCGGGGGGGATACGGAGCAGTTCTTC. Protein sequence: CASSTGSGGDTEQFF. This chain uses TRBV16 with TRBJ2-1, with TRBD2 identical over 10 bases. The V and J ends lost 5 bases and 10 bases, in that order; junction bases with no gene match: 11. Germline V gene lookup returns CDR1 KGHSY and CDR2 FQNENV. The CDR3 consists of 15 residues.

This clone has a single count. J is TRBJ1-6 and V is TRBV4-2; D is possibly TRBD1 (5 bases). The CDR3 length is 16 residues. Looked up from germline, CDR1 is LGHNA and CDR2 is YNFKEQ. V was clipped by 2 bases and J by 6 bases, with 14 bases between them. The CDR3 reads CASSQTATESNSPLHF. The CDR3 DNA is TGTGCCAGCAGCCAAACCGCGACAGAAAGTAATTCACCCCTCCACTTT.